The present entry profiles one T cell receptor (beta chain) with its context. Its antigen is not known. The sample originates from a study of identical twins. Study conclusions and caveats: Carriage of fewer insertions was seen in abundant cord blood beta clonotypes, whereas memory repertoires showed none.

One entry per CDR3 protein results from TCRdb running MiXCR on the 5' RACE reads. The sample lists 200,000 to 300,000 distinct CDR3 sequences, approximately 7% occurring once. CDR1 is MNHEY, CDR2 SMNVEV, per germline (reference sequence). This CDR3 spans 13 amino acids. V gave up 4 bases and J gave up 3 bases; unmatched junction bases: 2. These data were likewise used in another study, on yellow fever vaccine responses in identical twins. That investigation notes: Twins' vaccine T cell response reportedly seemed partly convergent, partly personalized.

The source is a woman aged 18 to 35 in good health. The sequenced sample was memory (CD45RO+) T cells sorted from blood. The genes are TRBV27 and TRBJ2-5, with TRBD2 matching over 7 bases. CDR3 bases: TGTGCCAGCAGTTGGCGGGGGAAAGAGACCCAGTACTTC. Its protein is CASSWRGKETQYF.